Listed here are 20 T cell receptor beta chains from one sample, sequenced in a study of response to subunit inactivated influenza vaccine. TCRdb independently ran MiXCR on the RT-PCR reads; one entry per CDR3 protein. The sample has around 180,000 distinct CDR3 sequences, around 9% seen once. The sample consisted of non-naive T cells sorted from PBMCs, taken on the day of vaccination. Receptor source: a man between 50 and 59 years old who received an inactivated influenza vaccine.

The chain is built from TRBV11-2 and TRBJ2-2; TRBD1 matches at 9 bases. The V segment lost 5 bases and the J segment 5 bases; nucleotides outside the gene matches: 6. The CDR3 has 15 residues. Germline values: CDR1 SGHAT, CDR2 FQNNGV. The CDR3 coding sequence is TGTGCCAGCAGCCTGGGACAGGGACGGACCGGGGAGCTGTTTTTT. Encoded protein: CASSLGQGRTGELFF.

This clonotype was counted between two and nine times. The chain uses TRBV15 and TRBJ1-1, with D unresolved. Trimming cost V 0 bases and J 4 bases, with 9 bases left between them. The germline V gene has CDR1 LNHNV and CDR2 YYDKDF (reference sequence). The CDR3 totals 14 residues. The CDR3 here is CATSRDPGITEAFF. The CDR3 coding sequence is TGTGCCACCAGCAGAGATCCTGGGATCACTGAAGCTTTCTTT.

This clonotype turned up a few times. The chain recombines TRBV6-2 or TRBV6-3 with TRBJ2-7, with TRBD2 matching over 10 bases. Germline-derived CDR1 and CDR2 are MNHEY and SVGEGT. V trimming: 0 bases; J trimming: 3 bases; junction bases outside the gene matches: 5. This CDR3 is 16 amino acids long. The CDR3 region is CASSYSRSSGSYEQYF. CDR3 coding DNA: TGTGCCAGCAGTTACTCGAGGTCTAGCGGGAGCTACGAGCAGTACTTC.

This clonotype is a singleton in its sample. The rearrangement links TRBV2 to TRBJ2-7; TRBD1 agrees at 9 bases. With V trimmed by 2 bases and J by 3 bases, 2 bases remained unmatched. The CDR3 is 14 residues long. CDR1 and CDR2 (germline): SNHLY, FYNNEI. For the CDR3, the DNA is TGTGCCAGCAGTGAATCGACAGGGGGCTACGAGCAGTACTTC. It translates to CASSESTGGYEQYF.

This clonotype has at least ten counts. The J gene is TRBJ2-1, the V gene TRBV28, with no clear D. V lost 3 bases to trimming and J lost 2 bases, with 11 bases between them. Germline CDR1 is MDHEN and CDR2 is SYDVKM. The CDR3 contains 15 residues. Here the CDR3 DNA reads TGTGCCAGCAGTTTCAGGCTAAAGACCTACAATGAGCAGTTCTTC. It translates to CASSFRLKTYNEQFF.

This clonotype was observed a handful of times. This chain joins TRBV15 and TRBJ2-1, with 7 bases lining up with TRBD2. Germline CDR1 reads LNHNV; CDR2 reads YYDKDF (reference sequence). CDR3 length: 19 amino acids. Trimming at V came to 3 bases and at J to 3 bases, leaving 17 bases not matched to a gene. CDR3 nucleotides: TGTGCCACCAGCAGTTTTAGATTGAACCCGGGGGGATTCTACAATGAGCAGTTCTTC. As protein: CATSSFRLNPGGFYNEQFF.

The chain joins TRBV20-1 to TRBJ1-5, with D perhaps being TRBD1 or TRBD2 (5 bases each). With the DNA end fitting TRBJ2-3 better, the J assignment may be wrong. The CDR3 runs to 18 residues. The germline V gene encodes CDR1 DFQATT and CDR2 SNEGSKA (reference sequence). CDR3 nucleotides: TGCAGTGTAGAGTCAGGGACGGCGGCCTTTCGGATCAATCAGCCCCAGTATTTT. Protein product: CSVESGTAAFRINQPQYF.

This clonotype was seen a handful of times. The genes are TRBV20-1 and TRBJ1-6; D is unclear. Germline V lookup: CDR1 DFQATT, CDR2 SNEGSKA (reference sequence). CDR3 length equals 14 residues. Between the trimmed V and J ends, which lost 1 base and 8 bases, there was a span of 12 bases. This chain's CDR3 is CSARVSTGYSPLHF. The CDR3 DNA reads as TGCAGTGCTAGAGTTTCGACGGGTTATTCACCCCTCCACTTT.

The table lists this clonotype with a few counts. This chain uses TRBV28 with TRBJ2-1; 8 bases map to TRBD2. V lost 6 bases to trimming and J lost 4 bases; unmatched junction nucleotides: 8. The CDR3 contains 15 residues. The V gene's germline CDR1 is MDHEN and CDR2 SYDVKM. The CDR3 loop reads CASSQPGLVYNEQFF. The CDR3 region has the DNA TGTGCCAGCAGCCAACCGGGACTAGTATACAATGAGCAGTTCTTC.

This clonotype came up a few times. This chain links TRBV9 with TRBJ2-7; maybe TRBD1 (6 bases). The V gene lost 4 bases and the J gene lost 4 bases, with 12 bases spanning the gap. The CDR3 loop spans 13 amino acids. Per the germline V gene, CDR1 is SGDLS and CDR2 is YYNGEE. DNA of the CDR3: TGTGCCAGCAGCAAGGGACACTCTTACGAGCAGTACTTC. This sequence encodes CASSKGHSYEQYF.

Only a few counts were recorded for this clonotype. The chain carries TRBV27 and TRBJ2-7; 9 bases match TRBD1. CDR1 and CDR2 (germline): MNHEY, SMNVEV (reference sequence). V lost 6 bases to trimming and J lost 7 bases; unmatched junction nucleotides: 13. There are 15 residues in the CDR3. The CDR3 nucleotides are TGTGCCAGCAGGACGGGACAGGGTCATAAGAGGGAGCAGTACTTC. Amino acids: CASRTGQGHKREQYF.

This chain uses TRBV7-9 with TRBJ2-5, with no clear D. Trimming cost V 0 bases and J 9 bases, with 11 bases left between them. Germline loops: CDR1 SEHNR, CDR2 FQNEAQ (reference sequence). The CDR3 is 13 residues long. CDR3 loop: CASSLAQELSQYF. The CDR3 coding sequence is TGTGCCAGCAGCTTAGCCCAAGAACTGTCCCAGTACTTC. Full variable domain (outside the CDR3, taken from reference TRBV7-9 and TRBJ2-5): DTGVSQNPRHKITKRGQNVTFRCDPISEHNRLYWYRQTLGQGPEFLTYFQNEAQLEKSRLLSDRFSAERPKGSFSTLEIQRTEQGDSAMYLCASSLAQELSQYFGPGTRLLVL.

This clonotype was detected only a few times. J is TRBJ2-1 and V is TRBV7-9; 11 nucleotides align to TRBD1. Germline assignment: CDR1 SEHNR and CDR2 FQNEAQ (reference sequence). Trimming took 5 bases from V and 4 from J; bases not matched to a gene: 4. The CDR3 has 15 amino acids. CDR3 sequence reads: CASSRGTGGYNEQFF. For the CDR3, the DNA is TGTGCCAGCAGCCGCGGGACAGGGGGGTACAATGAGCAGTTCTTC.

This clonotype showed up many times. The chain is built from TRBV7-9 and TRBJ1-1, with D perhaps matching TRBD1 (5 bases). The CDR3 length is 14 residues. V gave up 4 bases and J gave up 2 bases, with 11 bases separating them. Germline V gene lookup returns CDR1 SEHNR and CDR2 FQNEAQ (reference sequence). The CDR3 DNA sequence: TGTGCCAGCAGCTCCGTAAGGGGCAACACTGAAGCTTTCTTT. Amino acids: CASSSVRGNTEAFF.

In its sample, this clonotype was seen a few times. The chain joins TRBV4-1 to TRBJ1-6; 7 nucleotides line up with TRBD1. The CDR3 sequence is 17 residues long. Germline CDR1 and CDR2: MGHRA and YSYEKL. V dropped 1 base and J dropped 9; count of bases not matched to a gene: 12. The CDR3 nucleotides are TGCGCCAGCAGCCAAGTCGTCGTGGGCAGGGGGTCTTCACCCCTCCACTTT. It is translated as CASSQVVVGRGSSPLHF.

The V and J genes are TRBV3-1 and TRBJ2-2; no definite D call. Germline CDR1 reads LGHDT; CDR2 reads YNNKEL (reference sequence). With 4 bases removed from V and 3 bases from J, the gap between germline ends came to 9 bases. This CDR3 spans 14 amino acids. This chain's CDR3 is CASSLQTDTGELFF. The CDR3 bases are TGTGCCAGCAGCCTACAGACTGACACCGGGGAGCTGTTTTTT.

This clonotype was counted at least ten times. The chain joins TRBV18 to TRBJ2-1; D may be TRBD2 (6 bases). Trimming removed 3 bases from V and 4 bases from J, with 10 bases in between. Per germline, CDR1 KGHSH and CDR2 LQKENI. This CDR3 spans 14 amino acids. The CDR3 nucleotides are TGTGCCAGCTCACCGAGGGGACTTTACAATGAGCAGTTCTTC. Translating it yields CASSPRGLYNEQFF. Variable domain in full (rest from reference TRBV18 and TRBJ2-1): NAGVMQNPRHLVRRRGQEARLRCSPMKGHSHVYWYRQLPEEGLKFMVYLQKENIIDESGMPKERFSAEFPKEGPSILRIQQVVRGDSAAYFCASSPRGLYNEQFFGPGTRLTVL.

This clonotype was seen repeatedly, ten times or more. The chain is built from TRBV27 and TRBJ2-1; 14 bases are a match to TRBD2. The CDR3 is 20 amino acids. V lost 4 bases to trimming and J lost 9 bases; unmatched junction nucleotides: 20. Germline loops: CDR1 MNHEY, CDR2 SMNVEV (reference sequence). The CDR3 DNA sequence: TGTGCCAGCAGTTCCCAGGCCTCCTCCTCGGGACTAGCGGGAGTAGGTGAGCAGTTCTTC. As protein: CASSSQASSSGLAGVGEQFF.

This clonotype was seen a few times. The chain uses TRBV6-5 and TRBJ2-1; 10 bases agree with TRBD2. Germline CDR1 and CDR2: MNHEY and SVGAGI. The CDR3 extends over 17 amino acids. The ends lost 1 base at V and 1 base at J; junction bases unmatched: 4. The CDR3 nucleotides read TGTGCCAGCAGTTACTTGGCTAGCGGGAGTTCCTACAATGAGCAGTTCTTC. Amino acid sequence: CASSYLASGSSYNEQFF.

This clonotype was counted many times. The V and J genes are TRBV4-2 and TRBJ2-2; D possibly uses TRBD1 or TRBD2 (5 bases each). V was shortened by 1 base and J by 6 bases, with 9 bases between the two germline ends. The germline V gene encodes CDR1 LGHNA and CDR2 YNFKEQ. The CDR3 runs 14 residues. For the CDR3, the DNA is TGTGCCAGCAGCCAAGGTGGGACCCCCGGGGAGCTGTTTTTT. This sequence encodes CASSQGGTPGELFF.